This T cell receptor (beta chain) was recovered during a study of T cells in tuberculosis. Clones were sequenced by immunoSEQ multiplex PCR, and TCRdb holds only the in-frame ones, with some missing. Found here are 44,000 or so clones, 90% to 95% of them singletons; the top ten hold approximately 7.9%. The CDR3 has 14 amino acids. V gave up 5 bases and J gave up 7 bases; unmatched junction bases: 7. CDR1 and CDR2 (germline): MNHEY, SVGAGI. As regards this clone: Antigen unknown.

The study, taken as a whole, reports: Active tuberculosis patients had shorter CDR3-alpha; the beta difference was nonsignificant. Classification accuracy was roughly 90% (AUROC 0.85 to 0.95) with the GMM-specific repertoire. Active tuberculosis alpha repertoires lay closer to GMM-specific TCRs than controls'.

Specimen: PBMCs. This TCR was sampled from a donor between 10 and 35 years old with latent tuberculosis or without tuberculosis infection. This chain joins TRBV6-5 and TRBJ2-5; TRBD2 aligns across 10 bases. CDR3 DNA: TGTGCCAGCAGTCTAGCGGGAGTTTCGGGGACCCAGTACTTC. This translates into CASSLAGVSGTQYF.